The table lists the clone carrying this T cell receptor (beta chain) with a few counts. Repertoires were generated with immunoSEQ multiplex PCR, while TCRdb's copy carries only in-frame clones and drops some. The sample has around 110,000 clones; around nine tenths are singletons. The CDR3 contains 14 residues. Trimming took off 3 bases at V and 2 bases at J, with 14 bases between the two ends. CDR1 is GTSNPN and CDR2 is SVGIG in the germline V gene (reference sequence). The entry originates in a study of T cell responses to AZD1222 COVID-19 vaccine. Whole-study context: Timing groups of about 4 and about 12 weeks for second doses were pooled.

The sequences come from peripheral blood, collected on day 0 of AZD1222 vaccination. The rearrangement joins TRBV30 to TRBJ2-7; the D gene is possibly TRBD1 (5 bases). This TCR derives from an adult in good health. The CDR3 sequence is CAWRGRASPYEQYF. The DNA for the CDR3 is TGTGCCTGGAGGGGCAGGGCATCCCCCTACGAGCAGTACTTC.